This T cell receptor (beta chain) appears in the sequencing data of a study of neoadjuvant anti-PD-1 for oral cavity cancer. Time point specified: after neoadjuvant nivolumab, at surgical resection. This CDR3 has 14 residues. The V end was cut by 1 base, the J end by 7 bases, with 10 bases between. Germline CDR1 reads MNHEY; CDR2 reads SMNVEV (reference sequence). The table came from immunoSEQ multiplex PCR; TCRdb's copy has only in-frame clones and leaves some out. The table includes 68,000 or so clones, about 88% detected once. The gene calls are TRBV27 and TRBJ1-4, with D possibly matching TRBD1 (5 bases). The source is a person between 35 and 79 years old with oral cavity squamous cell carcinoma. This specimen was PBMCs, taken after nivolumab (anti-PD-1) treatment. The CDR3 sequence is CASSLYRTGEKLFF. The CDR3, as DNA: TGTGCCAGCAGTTTATACAGGACGGGTGAAAAACTGTTTTTT.